This TCR beta chain stems from a study of T-cell memory formation after mild COVID-19. The V end lost 3 bases, the J end lost 3 bases, and 6 bases lay between the germline ends. The CDR3 spans 12 residues. CDR1 is KGHSH, CDR2 LQKENI, per germline. TCRalpha and TCRbeta libraries used 5'RACE with constant-segment primers and UMIs. TCRdb redid the calling of the 5' RACE reads with MiXCR, one entry per CDR3 protein. This sample has approximately 250,000 distinct CDR3 sequences; 15% to 17% occur once, and the top ten carry 2.1%. The sample holds many counts of this clonotype. Its antigen is still unknown. Study conclusions and caveats: Chiefly within CM and EM were the contracting CD4+ clones; CD8+ ones were within EMRA. Clones that got smaller from day 15 to 85 had even CD4/CD8, while clones growing later tipped toward CD4+.

Input material: PBMCs or a T cell subset sorted from them (not recorded which). The chain couples TRBV18 to TRBJ2-7; tentatively, D is TRBD1 (5 bases). This receptor was taken from an adult woman who had mild COVID-19 (a few samples of this study predate the infection). Cell type and time point are not known. For the CDR3, the DNA is TGTGCCAGCTCACCCGACAGCTACGAGCAGTACTTC. It is translated as CASSPDSYEQYF.